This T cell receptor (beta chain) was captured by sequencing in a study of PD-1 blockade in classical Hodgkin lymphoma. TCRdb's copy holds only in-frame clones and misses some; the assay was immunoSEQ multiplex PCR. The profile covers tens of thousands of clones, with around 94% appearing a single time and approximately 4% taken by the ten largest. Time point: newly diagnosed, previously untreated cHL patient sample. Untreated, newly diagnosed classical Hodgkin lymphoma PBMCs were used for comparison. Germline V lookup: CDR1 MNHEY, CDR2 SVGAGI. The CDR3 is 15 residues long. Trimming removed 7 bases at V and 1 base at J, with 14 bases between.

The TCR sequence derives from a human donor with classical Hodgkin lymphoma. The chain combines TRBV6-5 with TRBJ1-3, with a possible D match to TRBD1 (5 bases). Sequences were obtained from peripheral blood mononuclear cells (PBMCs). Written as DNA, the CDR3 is TGTGCCAGCACCAGGGTAGGAGTGTCTGGAAACACCATATATTTT. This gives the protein CASTRVGVSGNTIYF.